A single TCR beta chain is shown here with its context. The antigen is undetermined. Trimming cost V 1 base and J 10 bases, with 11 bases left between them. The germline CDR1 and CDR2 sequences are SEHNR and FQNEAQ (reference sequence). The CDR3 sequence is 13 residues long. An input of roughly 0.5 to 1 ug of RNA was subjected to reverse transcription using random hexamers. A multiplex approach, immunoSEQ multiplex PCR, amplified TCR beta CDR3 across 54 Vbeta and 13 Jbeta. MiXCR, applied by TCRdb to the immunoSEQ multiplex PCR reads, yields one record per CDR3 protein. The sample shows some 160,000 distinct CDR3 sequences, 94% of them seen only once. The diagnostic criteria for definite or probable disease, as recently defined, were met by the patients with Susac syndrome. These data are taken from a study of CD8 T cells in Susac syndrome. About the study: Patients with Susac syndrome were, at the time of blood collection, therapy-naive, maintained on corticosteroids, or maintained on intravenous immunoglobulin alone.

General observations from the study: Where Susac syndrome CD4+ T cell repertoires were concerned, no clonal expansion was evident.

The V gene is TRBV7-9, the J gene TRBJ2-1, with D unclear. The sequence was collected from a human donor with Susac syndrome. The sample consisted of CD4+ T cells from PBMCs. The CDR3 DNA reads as TGTGCCAGCAGCTTAGGTTCCGGAACCGAGCAGTTCTTC. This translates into CASSLGSGTEQFF.